These T cell receptor beta chains were read from a single sample in a study of beta chain features in type 1 diabetes. Repertoires were generated with immunoSEQ multiplex PCR, while TCRdb's copy carries only in-frame clones and drops some. The sample yields 50,000 or so clones, approximately 43% seen once. Sequencing was performed on stem cell memory CD4+ T cells from blood. These receptors were taken from a man aged 30 to 45 with type 1 diabetes. Both conserved end residues are part of each CDR3. Fields, in order: clone size, D gene, J gene, V gene, CDR3 DNA, CDR3 protein. A D gene is named only where the DNA matches it firmly. A row's size may be missing; if present it is once, few, many or a size class.

-,TRBD2,TRBJ2-7,TRBV10-3,TGTGCCACGACTAGCGGGGGCGGGGAGCAGTACTTC,CATTSGGGEQYF
-,-,TRBJ2-5,TRBV25-1,TGTGCCAGCAGTGCCGGCGGCGGCCAAGAGACCCAGTACTTC,CASSAGGGQETQYF
few,-,TRBJ2-2,TRBV10-3,TGTGCCATCAGTGGTCCTCGACAGGGAGGCATCACCGGGGAGCTGTTTTTT,CAISGPRQGGITGELFF
-,-,TRBJ2-7,TRBV7-2,TGTGCCAGCAGCTATACAGGACCTTACGAGCAGTACTTC,CASSYTGPYEQYF
few,-,TRBJ2-2,TRBV6-1,TGTGCCAGCAGGATCGAGGAGGGCGGGGAGCTGTTTTTT,CASRIEEGGELFF
-,TRBD2,TRBJ2-7,TRBV28,TGTGCCAGCAGTTTATTATTTAGCGGGAGTAGGGAGCAGTACTTC,CASSLLFSGSREQYF
-,TRBD2,TRBJ2-3,TRBV7-9,TGTGCCAGCAGCTTAAAGTTGCTAGCGGGATTAAGCACAGATACGCAGTATTTT,CASSLKLLAGLSTDTQYF
-,TRBD1,TRBJ2-7,TRBV7-2,TGTGCCAGCAGCTCCGGACAGGGAGGCTACGAGCAGTACTTC,CASSSGQGGYEQYF
-,-,TRBJ1-2,TRBV4-3,TGCGCCAGCAGCCAAGAATCTAGGGGATATGGCTACACCTTC,CASSQESRGYGYTF
-,TRBD1,TRBJ2-7,TRBV7-2,TGTGCCAGCAGCATACAGGGGGGTTCCTACGAGCAGTACTTC,CASSIQGGSYEQYF
-,-,TRBJ2-3,TRBV19,TGTGCCAGTAGTCCGGCCAAACGGGGTCCAGATACGCAGTATTTT,CASSPAKRGPDTQYF
-,-,TRBJ2-7,TRBV6-6,TGTGCCAGCAGTCCCGCCGGGAGACGGTTTCCTGAGCAGTACTTC,CASSPAGRRFPEQYF
-,-,TRBJ2-2,TRBV19,TGTGCCACCCTGGAACAGGGCGGAGGAGGCGGGGAGCTGTTTTTT,CATLEQGGGGGELFF
few,TRBD2,TRBJ2-5,TRBV29-1,TGCAGCTCTACTCAGGGTAGCGGGAGGGAAGAGACCCAGTACTTC,CSSTQGSGREETQYF
-,-,TRBJ1-1,TRBV7-2,TGTGCCAGCAGCTTATACACAGGGTACCCTGAAGCTTTCTTT,CASSLYTGYPEAFF
-,TRBD1,TRBJ1-5,TRBV15,TGTGCCACCAGCAGAGTAGACAGGGTGGGGCAGCCCCAGCATTTT,CATSRVDRVGQPQHF
few,TRBD2,TRBJ2-7,TRBV13,TGTGCCAGCAGCTCGGGACTAGCGGCTTCCTACGAGCAGTACTTC,CASSSGLAASYEQYF
-,TRBD2,TRBJ2-1,TRBV19,TGTGCCAGTAGTATGGGACTAGCGGGAGGGTACAATGAGCAGTTCTTC,CASSMGLAGGYNEQFF
-,-,TRBJ2-2,TRBV19,TGTGCCAGTAGTATAGGACAGTACACCGGGGAGCTGTTTTTT,CASSIGQYTGELFF
-,TRBD2,TRBJ2-1,TRBV5-1,TGCGCCAGCAGCTTGAGGCCGGGACTAGCGGGAGGTTCGAAGTTCTTC,CASSLRPGLAGGSKFF
-,-,TRBJ1-4,TRBV15,TGTGCCACGAGGGCAGGGGTTGGTACTAATGAAAAACTGTTTTTT,CATRAGVGTNEKLFF
-,TRBD2,TRBJ2-1,TRBV7-3,TGTGCCAGCAGCCCGGTAGCGGGAGCTTACAATGAGCAGTTCTTC,CASSPVAGAYNEQFF
few,-,TRBJ1-3,TRBV7-9,TGTGCCAGCAGCTACCGACAGGTCGGAAGCGAAAACACCATATATTTT,CASSYRQVGSENTIYF
few,TRBD2,TRBJ2-3,TRBV10-3,TGTGCCATCAGTGACCCGCAAGGAGGGAGGGCGAAAGATACGCAGTATTTT,CAISDPQGGRAKDTQYF
few,TRBD2,TRBJ2-3,TRBV29-1,TGCAGCGTTGGGTCCGGGACTAGCGGGAGGGGCACAGATACGCAGTATTTT,CSVGSGTSGRGTDTQYF
-,-,TRBJ2-1,TRBV25-1,TGTGCCAGTAGTCGACTAGGGTACAATGAGCAGTTCTTC,CASSRLGYNEQFF
-,-,TRBJ2-7,TRBV15,TGTGCCACCAGCAGAGATCGGGGCTACGAGCAGTACTTC,CATSRDRGYEQYF
-,-,TRBJ2-2,TRBV19,TGTGCCAGTAGTATGCAGGGCCTGAACACCGGGGAGCTGTTTTTT,CASSMQGLNTGELFF
few,TRBD2,TRBJ2-1,TRBV27,TGTGCCAGCAGTCTTTTAGCGGGAGCAGCTCGGAATGAGCAGTTCTTC,CASSLLAGAARNEQFF
-,TRBD2,TRBJ2-1,TRBV5-1,TGCGCCAGCAGCCGGGACATAGTCGGGAGGGGTAACAATGAGCAGTTCTTC,CASSRDIVGRGNNEQFF
-,TRBD1,TRBJ2-7,TRBV28,TGTGCCAGCAGTGACCGGGACAGGGGGATCCACGAGCAGTACTTC,CASSDRDRGIHEQYF
-,-,TRBJ1-5,TRBV5-1,TGCGCCAGCAGCTCGGGACTAAATCAGCCCCAGCATTTT,CASSSGLNQPQHF
-,-,TRBJ2-5,TRBV28,TGTGCCAGCAGTTTGGGGACTCGGGGAGGAGAGACCCAGTACTTC,CASSLGTRGGETQYF
-,-,TRBJ2-6,TRBV28,TGTGCCAGCAGTCCGGCGGGTAGGGGGGCCAACGTCCTGACTTTC,CASSPAGRGANVLTF
once,-,TRBJ1-1,TRBV6-1,TGTGCCAGCAGCTCAGGGATTCGGACTGAAGCTTTCTTT,CASSSGIRTEAFF
few,-,TRBJ2-5,TRBV13,TGTGCCAGCAGCGCCCAGTGGAGTGGTGAGACCCAGTACTTC,CASSAQWSGETQYF
few,TRBD2,TRBJ2-7,TRBV6-1,TGTGCCAGCTCCCGGGGAGGGTTGCCGTACGAGCAGTACTTC,CASSRGGLPYEQYF
-,TRBD1,TRBJ2-2,TRBV7-6,TGTGCCAGCAGCTTAGTACCGGGACAGGCGTTGAACACCGGGGAGCTGTTTTTT,CASSLVPGQALNTGELFF
-,TRBD1,TRBJ1-1,TRBV7-2,TGTGCCATCGCACGACAGGGGGGAGGCACTGAAGCTTTCTTT,CAIARQGGGTEAFF
-,-,TRBJ2-1,TRBV9,TGTGCCAGCAGCGTAGGGGGCTGGAACAATGAGCAGTTCTTC,CASSVGGWNNEQFF
few,-,TRBJ2-1,TRBV5-1,TGCGCCAGCAGCCTTGGAGTTGTGAATGAGCAGTTCTTC,CASSLGVVNEQFF
few,TRBD2,TRBJ2-3,TRBV11-1,TGTGCCAGCAGCTTTCGTCTAGCGGGAGGAGCCTATACGCAGTATTTT,CASSFRLAGGAYTQYF
few,-,TRBJ2-5,TRBV7-2,TGTGCCAGCAGCTTAGTTAGGGGGGGAGAGACCCAGTACTTC,CASSLVRGGETQYF
-,TRBD2,TRBJ2-3,TRBV7-8,TGTGCCAGCAGCTTATCATCGCTAGCGGCATTCACAGATACGCAGTATTTT,CASSLSSLAAFTDTQYF
-,-,TRBJ1-4,TRBV7-2,TGTGCCAGCAGCGGGGGCGTTAATGAAAAACTGTTTTTT,CASSGGVNEKLFF
-,TRBD1,TRBJ2-7,TRBV28,TGTGCCAGCGGCCGGGACAGGGGCTACGAGCAGTACTTC,CASGRDRGYEQYF
-,-,TRBJ2-1,TRBV2,TGTGCCAGCAGTCTCACAGGCAGCTCCTACAATGAGCAGTTCTTC,CASSLTGSSYNEQFF